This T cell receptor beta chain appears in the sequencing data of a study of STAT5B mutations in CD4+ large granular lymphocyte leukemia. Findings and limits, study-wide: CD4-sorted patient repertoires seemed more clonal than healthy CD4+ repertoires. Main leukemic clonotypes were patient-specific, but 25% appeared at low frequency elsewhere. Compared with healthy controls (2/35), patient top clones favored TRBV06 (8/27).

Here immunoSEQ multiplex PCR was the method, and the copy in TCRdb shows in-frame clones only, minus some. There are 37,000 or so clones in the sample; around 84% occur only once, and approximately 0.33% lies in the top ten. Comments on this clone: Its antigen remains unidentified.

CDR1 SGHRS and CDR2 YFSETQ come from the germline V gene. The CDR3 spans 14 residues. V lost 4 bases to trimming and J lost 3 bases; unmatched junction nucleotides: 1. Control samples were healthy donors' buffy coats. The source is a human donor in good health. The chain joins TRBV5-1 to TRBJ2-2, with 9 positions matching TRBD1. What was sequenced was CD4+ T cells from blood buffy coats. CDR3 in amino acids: CASSRQGDTGELFF. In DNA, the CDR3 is TGCGCCAGCAGCCGACAGGGGGACACCGGGGAGCTGTTTTTT.